This entry lists 24 T cell receptor beta chains sequenced from one sample in a study of identical twins. TCRdb re-called the 5' RACE reads with MiXCR, one entry per CDR3 protein. The sample includes 450,000 to 600,000 distinct CDR3 sequences, about 22% seen only once; the top ten take more than 0.4%. These same data were also listed under a study on yellow fever vaccine responses in identical twins.

What was sequenced was CD4+ T cells sorted from blood. Receptors were obtained from a woman aged 18-29 years in good health.

The gene calls are TRBV6-2 or TRBV6-3 and TRBJ2-7; D ambiguous. Trimming removed 2 bases at V and 5 bases at J, with 13 bases between. This CDR3 has 14 residues. Germline V gene sequence: CDR1 MNHEY, CDR2 SVGEGT. The CDR3 is CASSYVQGNHEQYF. In DNA, the CDR3 is TGTGCCAGCAGTTACGTACAAGGGAATCACGAGCAGTACTTC.

This chain links TRBV7-9 with TRBJ2-1, with 10 positions matching TRBD2. The CDR3 has 16 residues. Germline CDR1 and CDR2: SEHNR and FQNEAQ (reference sequence). Trimming cost V 7 bases and J 0 bases; bases outside gene matches: 6. CDR3 DNA sequence: TGTGCCAGCAAACTAGCGGGACAACACTCCTACAATGAGCAGTTCTTC. Its translation is CASKLAGQHSYNEQFF.

The rearrangement joins TRBV20-1 to TRBJ2-3; D uncertain. This CDR3 comprises 14 residues. V was clipped by 6 bases and J by 4 bases, with 17 bases between them. Per germline, CDR1 DFQATT and CDR2 SNEGSKA (reference sequence). DNA of the CDR3: TGCAGTGCCATGGAGCGCACTTCTGCAGATACGCAGTATTTT. This translates into CSAMERTSADTQYF.

This chain connects TRBV7-3 to TRBJ1-1; unclear D gene. The CDR3 extends over 13 amino acids. CDR1 SGHTA and CDR2 FQGTGA come from the germline V gene. The ends were cut back, 6 bases at V and 0 bases at J, with 8 bases in the middle. Here the CDR3 DNA reads TGTGCCAGCAGATACACGGTGAACACTGAAGCTTTCTTT. Translating gives CASRYTVNTEAFF. The full variable domain, rest sourced from reference TRBV7-3 and TRBJ1-1, is GAGVSQTPSNKVTEKGKYVELRCDPISGHTALYWYRQSLGQGPEFLIYFQGTGAADDSGLPNDRFFAVRPEGSVSTLKIQRTERGDSAVYLCASRYTVNTEAFFGQGTRLTVV.

Worth noting for this clonotype: One end of the junction is discordant with germline, which a read error may explain. This rearrangement joins TRBV24-1 to TRBJ2-6; D remains unclear. This CDR3 has 14 amino acids. From germline, CDR1 is KGHDR and CDR2 SFDVKD. The CDR3 protein is CATSVGFGANVLTF. CDR3 DNA: TGTGCCACTAGTGTGGGTTTTGGGGCCAACGTCCTGACTTTC.

This clonotype was counted between two and nine times. The genes are TRBV11-2 and TRBJ2-7, with D maybe TRBD1 (6 bases). The CDR3 is made up of 16 amino acids. Germline V gene data show CDR1 as SGHAT and CDR2 as FQNNGV. V was pared by 5 bases and J by 2 bases, with 19 bases between. The CDR3, as DNA: TGTGCCAGCAGCCCCCGCCAAGGGGGAGCCGCCTACGAGCAGTACTTC. It translates to CASSPRQGGAAYEQYF.

The V gene is TRBV7-8, the J gene TRBJ2-2; TRBD2 aligns across 13 bases. Germline CDR1 is SGHVS and CDR2 is FQNEAQ. This CDR3 comprises 18 residues. Trimming removed 5 bases from V and 1 base from J; junction bases left unmatched: 7. CDR3 residues: CASSEMTSGGRNTGELFF. The CDR3 coding sequence is TGTGCCAGCAGCGAGATGACTAGCGGGGGGCGGAACACCGGGGAGCTGTTTTTT.

V is TRBV12-3 or TRBV12-4 and J is TRBJ2-1; either TRBD1 or TRBD2 may fit D (5 bases each). The germline V and J ends were trimmed by 6 bases and 10 bases, with 13 bases remaining between them. The CDR3 spans 12 residues. The CDR3 bases are TGTGCCAGCAGCTCGGGGCCTAGGGAGCAGTTCTTC. Protein sequence: CASSSGPREQFF.

This clonotype was detected only once. CDR3: CASSLATGGFGNEQFF. The CDR3 DNA reads TGTGCCAGCAGCTTAGCAACAGGGGGCTTCGGGAATGAGCAGTTCTTC. The rearrangement joins TRBV11-2 to TRBJ2-1; 9 bases agree with TRBD1. The CDR3 loop spans 16 amino acids. Germline V gene sequence: CDR1 SGHAT, CDR2 FQNNGV. V lost 1 base and J lost 7; bases outside the gene matches: 8.

The V and J genes are TRBV2 and TRBJ2-5; TRBD1 might be the D (5 bases). The CDR3 is 13 amino acids. Germline loops: CDR1 SNHLY, CDR2 FYNNEI. Trimming removed 1 base from V and 7 bases from J, with 10 bases in between. CDR3 coding DNA: TGTGCCAGCAGTGAAGGGGGCATTGGGACCCAGTACTTC. Residues: CASSEGGIGTQYF.

With respect to this clonotype: One junction end does not reproduce the germline sequence, and a read error may be involved. The J gene is TRBJ2-7, the V gene TRBV18, with 9 bases matching TRBD1. Germline V CDR1 and CDR2: KGHSH, LQKENI. There are 14 residues in the CDR3. DNA of the CDR3: TGTGCCAGCTCCCCACAACAGGGGGCGCGCGAGCAGTACTTC. This encodes CASSPQQGAREQYF.

This clonotype was counted between two and nine times. The chain carries TRBV7-3 and TRBJ2-1, with 10 nucleotides matching TRBD2. After removal of 2 bases from V and 5 bases from J, the junction contained 12 bases not matched to a gene. Germline V gene lookup returns CDR1 SGHTA and CDR2 FQGTGA. The CDR3 contains 18 residues. The CDR3 here is CASSLGTSAQPGDNEQFF. Here the CDR3 DNA reads TGTGCCAGCAGCTTAGGGACTAGCGCCCAGCCCGGGGACAATGAGCAGTTCTTC.

There are a few counts of this clonotype. The V and J genes are TRBV15 and TRBJ2-2; 7 nucleotides align to TRBD1. Trimming took 0 bases from V and 5 from J; bases not matched to a gene: 3. This CDR3 comprises 15 residues. Germline assignment: CDR1 LNHNV and CDR2 YYDKDF (reference sequence). CDR3 DNA: TGTGCCACCAGCAGAGACCCGACAGGGACCGGGGAGCTGTTTTTT. Its protein is CATSRDPTGTGELFF.

V usage is TRBV10-3 and J usage is TRBJ2-1, with TRBD1 identical over 10 bases. V trimming: 3 bases; J trimming: 6 bases; junction bases outside the gene matches: 2. This CDR3 is 14 amino acids long. Germline assignment: CDR1 ENHRY and CDR2 SYGVKD. Here the CDR3 DNA reads TGTGCCATCAGTGAAGGGACAGGGGTCAATGAGCAGTTCTTC. Translated, it gives CAISEGTGVNEQFF.

The V call is TRBV12-3 or TRBV12-4, the J call TRBJ2-3; D not resolved. Trimming left V 7 bases short and J 3 bases short, with 5 bases between. The CDR3 covers 11 residues. For the CDR3, the DNA is TGTGCCAGCATGTTGACAGATACGCAGTATTTT. Its translation is CASMLTDTQYF.

The rearrangement uses TRBV25-1 and TRBJ2-1, with TRBD2 identical over 9 bases. The trim removed 4 bases at V and 0 bases at J, leaving 4 bases unmatched. This CDR3 has 16 amino acids. Germline assignment: CDR1 MGHDK and CDR2 SYGVNS. The CDR3 coding sequence is TGTGCCAGCAGTGGGACTAGCGACAGCTCCTACAATGAGCAGTTCTTC. Residues: CASSGTSDSSYNEQFF.

The sample holds a few counts of this clonotype. This chain uses TRBV7-9 with TRBJ2-7, with 11 bases lining up with TRBD2. This CDR3 is 15 amino acids long. V was clipped by 5 bases and J by 4 bases; unmatched bases: 7. Germline V CDR1 and CDR2: SEHNR, FQNEAQ (reference sequence). CDR3 amino acids: CASSSQLAGVYEQYF. For the CDR3, the DNA is TGTGCCAGCAGCAGCCAACTAGCGGGAGTATACGAGCAGTACTTC. Variable domain in full (rest from reference TRBV7-9 and TRBJ2-7): DTGVSQNPRHKITKRGQNVTFRCDPISEHNRLYWYRQTLGQGPEFLTYFQNEAQLEKSRLLSDRFSAERPKGSFSTLEIQRTEQGDSAMYLCASSSQLAGVYEQYFGPGTRLTVT.

V usage is TRBV5-1 and J usage is TRBJ1-1, with no clear D. The CDR3 length is 16 residues. The V and J ends lost 4 bases and 1 base respectively, with 17 bases between them. Germline V gene sequence: CDR1 SGHRS, CDR2 YFSETQ. The CDR3 DNA follows: TGCGCCAGCAGCCAGGCGTGGCAAACTAGGAACACTGAAGCTTTCTTT. Amino acids: CASSQAWQTRNTEAFF.

This clonotype was recorded many times. J is TRBJ2-5 and V is TRBV5-6, with D hard to call. Trimming removed 2 bases at V and 4 bases at J, with 12 bases between. The CDR3 has 14 amino acids. CDR1 and CDR2 from the germline V gene are SGHDT and YYEEEE. This chain's CDR3 is CASSLRTVRETQYF. The CDR3 bases are TGTGCCAGCAGCTTAAGAACGGTCAGAGAGACCCAGTACTTC.

The genes are TRBV5-1 and TRBJ1-1; no clear D gene. The CDR3 has 14 amino acids. Trimming removed 3 bases at V and 4 bases at J, with 13 bases between. Germline values: CDR1 SGHRS, CDR2 YFSETQ. CDR3 nucleotide sequence: TGCGCCAGCAGCTCCGGGGTTTCAGGCACTGAAGCTTTCTTT. This codes for CASSSGVSGTEAFF.

The chain employs TRBV20-1 and TRBJ2-1; D unresolved. Germline V gene lookup returns CDR1 DFQATT and CDR2 SNEGSKA (reference sequence). The CDR3 sequence is 15 residues long. Trimming cost V 6 bases and J 3 bases, with 18 bases left between them. CDR3 coding DNA: TGCAGTGCCCCAACTGCCAGGAGACTCTACAATGAGCAGTTCTTC. Translation: CSAPTARRLYNEQFF.

The table lists this clonotype with a few counts. The chain employs TRBV18 and TRBJ2-6; D might be TRBD1 (5 bases). The CDR3 loop spans 14 amino acids. In germline, CDR1 is KGHSH, CDR2 LQKENI. Trimming removed 2 bases at V and 15 bases at J, with 17 bases between. Written as DNA, the CDR3 is TGTGCCAGCTCACCAGTCGTCCTCAGGGCTGCCCTGACTTTC. It yields the protein CASSPVVLRAALTF.

The rearrangement links TRBV12-3 or TRBV12-4 to TRBJ2-6; D may be TRBD1 (6 bases). V lost 7 bases to trimming and J lost 2 bases, with 12 bases between them. This CDR3 spans 15 amino acids. In DNA, the CDR3 is TGTGCCAGCACTTTGAGGACAGCTGGGGCCAACGTCCTGACTTTC. It translates to CASTLRTAGANVLTF.

This clonotype has ten or more counts. This chain uses TRBV7-8 with TRBJ2-2; unclear D gene. Germline loops: CDR1 SGHVS, CDR2 FQNEAQ. CDR3 length: 13 amino acids. Trimming removed 6 bases from V and 0 bases from J, with 5 bases in between. The DNA for the CDR3 is TGTGCCAGCAGATCGCCGAACACCGGGGAGCTGTTTTTT. Its protein is CASRSPNTGELFF.